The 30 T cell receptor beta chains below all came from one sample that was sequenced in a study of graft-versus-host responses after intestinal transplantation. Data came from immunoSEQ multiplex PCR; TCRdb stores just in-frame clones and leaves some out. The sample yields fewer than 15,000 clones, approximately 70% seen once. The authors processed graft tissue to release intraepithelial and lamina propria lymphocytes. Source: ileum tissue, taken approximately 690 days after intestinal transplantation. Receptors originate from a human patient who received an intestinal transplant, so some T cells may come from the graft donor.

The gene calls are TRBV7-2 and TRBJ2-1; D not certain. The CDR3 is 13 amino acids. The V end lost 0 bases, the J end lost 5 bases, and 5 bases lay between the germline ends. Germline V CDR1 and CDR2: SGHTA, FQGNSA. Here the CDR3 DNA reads TGTGCCAGCAGCTTAGCGATTCACAATGAGCAGTTCTTC. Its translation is CASSLAIHNEQFF.

CDR3 in amino acids: CASSSTIGQMNTEAFF. CDR3 DNA: TGCGCCAGCAGCTCGACTATTGGACAGATGAACACTGAAGCTTTCTTT. This chain connects TRBV5-1 to TRBJ1-1; D possibly corresponds to TRBD1 (6 bases). The CDR3 contains 16 residues. Looked up from germline, CDR1 is SGHRS and CDR2 is YFSETQ. V was trimmed by 3 bases and J by 0 bases, leaving 15 bases between them.

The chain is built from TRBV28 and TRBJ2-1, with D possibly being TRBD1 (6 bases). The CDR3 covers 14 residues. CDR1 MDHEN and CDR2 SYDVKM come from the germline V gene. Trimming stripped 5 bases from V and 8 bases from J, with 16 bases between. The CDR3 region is CASSPSDSFDEQFF. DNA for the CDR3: TGTGCCAGCAGTCCCTCGGACAGTTTCGATGAGCAGTTCTTC.

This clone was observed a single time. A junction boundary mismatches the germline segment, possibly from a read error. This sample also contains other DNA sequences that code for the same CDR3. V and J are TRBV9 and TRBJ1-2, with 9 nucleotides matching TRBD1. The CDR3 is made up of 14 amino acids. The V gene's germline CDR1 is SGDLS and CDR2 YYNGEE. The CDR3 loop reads CASSVEGQGGGYTF. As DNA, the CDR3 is TGCGCCAGCAGCGTAGAGGGACAGGGTGGCGGCTACACCTTC.

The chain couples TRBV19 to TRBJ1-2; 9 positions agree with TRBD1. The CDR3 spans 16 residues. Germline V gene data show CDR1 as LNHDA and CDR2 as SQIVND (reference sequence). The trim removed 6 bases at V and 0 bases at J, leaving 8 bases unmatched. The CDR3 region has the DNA TGTGCCAGTAGGCCGACAGGGGGTTTAGCTAACTATGGCTACACCTTC. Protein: CASRPTGGLANYGYTF.

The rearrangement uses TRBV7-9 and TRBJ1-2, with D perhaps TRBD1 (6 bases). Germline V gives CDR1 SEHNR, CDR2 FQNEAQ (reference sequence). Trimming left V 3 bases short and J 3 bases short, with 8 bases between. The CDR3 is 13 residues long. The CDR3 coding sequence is TGTGCCAGCAGCTTTACAGGGTACTATGGCTACACCTTC. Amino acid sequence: CASSFTGYYGYTF. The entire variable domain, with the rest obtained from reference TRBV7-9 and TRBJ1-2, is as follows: DTGVSQNPRHKITKRGQNVTFRCDPISEHNRLYWYRQTLGQGPEFLTYFQNEAQLEKSRLLSDRFSAERPKGSFSTLEIQRTEQGDSAMYLCASSFTGYYGYTFGSGTRLTVV.

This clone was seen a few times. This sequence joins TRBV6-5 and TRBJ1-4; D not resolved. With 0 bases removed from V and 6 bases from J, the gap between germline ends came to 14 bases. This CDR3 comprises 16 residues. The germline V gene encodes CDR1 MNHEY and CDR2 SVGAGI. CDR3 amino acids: CASSYSIGSGYEKLFF. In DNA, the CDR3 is TGTGCCAGCAGTTACTCGATAGGTTCAGGTTATGAAAAACTGTTTTTT.

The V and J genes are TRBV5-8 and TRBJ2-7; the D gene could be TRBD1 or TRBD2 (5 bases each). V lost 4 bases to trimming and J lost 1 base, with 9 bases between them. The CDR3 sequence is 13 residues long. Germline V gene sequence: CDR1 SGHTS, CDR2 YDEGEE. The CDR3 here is CASSPGPSYEQYF. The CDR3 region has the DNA TGTGCCAGCAGCCCGGGGCCTTCCTACGAGCAGTACTTC.

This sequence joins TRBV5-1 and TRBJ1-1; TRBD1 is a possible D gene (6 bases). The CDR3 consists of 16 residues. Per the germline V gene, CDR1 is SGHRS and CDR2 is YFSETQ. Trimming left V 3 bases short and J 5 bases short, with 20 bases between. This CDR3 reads CASSSRQGLVGTEAFF. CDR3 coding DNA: TGCGCCAGCAGCTCGCGCCAGGGGCTGGTAGGGACTGAAGCTTTCTTT.

Here the CDR3 DNA reads TGTGCCAGCAGCCCTACTAGCGGCCCTAGGGAGCAGTACTTC. It yields the protein CASSPTSGPREQYF. The chain links TRBV9 to TRBJ2-5; 8 bases line up with TRBD2. The germline gives CDR1 SGDLS, CDR2 YYNGEE. V shed 4 bases, J shed 11 bases, and the junction held 13 bases outside the gene matches. This CDR3 is 14 amino acids long.

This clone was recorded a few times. The CDR3 bases are TGTGCCAGCAGCTTCTCAAGCTCCTACGAGCAGTACTTC. Its translation: CASSFSSSYEQYF. The genes are TRBV5-6 and TRBJ2-7, with no clear D. The CDR3 has 13 amino acids. CDR1 is SGHDT and CDR2 is YYEEEE in the germline V gene. V was shortened by 2 bases and J by 0 bases, with 6 bases between the two germline ends.

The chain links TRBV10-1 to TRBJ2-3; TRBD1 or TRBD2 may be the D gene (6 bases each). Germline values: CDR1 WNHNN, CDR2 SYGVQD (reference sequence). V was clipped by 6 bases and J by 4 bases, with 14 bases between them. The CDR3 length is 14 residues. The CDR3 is CASRGWGAADTQYF. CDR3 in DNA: TGCGCCAGCAGAGGATGGGGGGCAGCAGATACGCAGTATTTT.

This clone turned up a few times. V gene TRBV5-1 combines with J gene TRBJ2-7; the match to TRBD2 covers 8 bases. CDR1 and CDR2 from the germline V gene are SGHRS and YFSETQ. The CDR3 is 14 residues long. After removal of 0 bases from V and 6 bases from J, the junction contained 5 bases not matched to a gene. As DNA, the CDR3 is TGCGCCAGCAGCTTGGGGCGGACTAGCAGCGAGCAGTACTTC. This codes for CASSLGRTSSEQYF.

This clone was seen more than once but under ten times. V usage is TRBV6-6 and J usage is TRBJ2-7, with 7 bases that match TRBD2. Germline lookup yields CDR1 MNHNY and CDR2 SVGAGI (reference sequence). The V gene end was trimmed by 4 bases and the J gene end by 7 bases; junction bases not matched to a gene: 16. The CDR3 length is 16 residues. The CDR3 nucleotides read TGTGCCAGCAGTTCTCAGAGCGGGACCGACGGGGGGGAGCAGTACTTC. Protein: CASSSQSGTDGGEQYF.

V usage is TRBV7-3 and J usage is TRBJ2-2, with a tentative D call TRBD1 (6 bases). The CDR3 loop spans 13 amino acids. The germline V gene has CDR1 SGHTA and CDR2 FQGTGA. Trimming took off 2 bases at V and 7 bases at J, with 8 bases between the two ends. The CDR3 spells CASSLGGDGELFF. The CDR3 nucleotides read TGTGCCAGCAGCTTAGGGGGCGACGGGGAGCTGTTTTTT.

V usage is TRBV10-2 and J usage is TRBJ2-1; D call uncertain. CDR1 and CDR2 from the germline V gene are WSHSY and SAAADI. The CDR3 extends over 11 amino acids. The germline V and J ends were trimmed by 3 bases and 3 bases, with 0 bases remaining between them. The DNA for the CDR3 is TGCGCCAGCAGTGACTACAATGAGCAGTTCTTC. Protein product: CASSDYNEQFF.

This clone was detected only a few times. The CDR3 here is CASSEGPVNYGYTF. DNA of the CDR3: TGTGCCAGCAGTGAAGGCCCAGTTAACTATGGCTACACCTTC. The chain is built from TRBV6-1 and TRBJ1-2; unclear D gene. CDR3 length: 14 amino acids. Germline values: CDR1 MNHNS, CDR2 SASEGT. The germline V and J ends were trimmed by 1 base and 1 base, with 7 bases remaining between them.

This CDR3 is CASSLLAYNEQFF. The CDR3 nucleotides are TGTGCCAGCAGTTTACTAGCCTACAATGAGCAGTTCTTC. This sequence joins TRBV13 and TRBJ2-1; a possible D gene is TRBD2 (5 bases). The CDR3 is made up of 13 amino acids. V gave up 6 bases and J gave up 2 bases, with 8 bases separating them. Germline lookup yields CDR1 PRHDT and CDR2 FYEKMQ (reference sequence).

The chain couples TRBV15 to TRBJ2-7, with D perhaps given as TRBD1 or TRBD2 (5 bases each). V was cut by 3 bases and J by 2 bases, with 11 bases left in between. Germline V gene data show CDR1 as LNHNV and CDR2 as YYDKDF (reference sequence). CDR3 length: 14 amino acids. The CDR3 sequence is CATSRPGTAYEQYF. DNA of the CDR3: TGTGCCACCAGCAGGCCCGGGACCGCCTACGAGCAGTACTTC.

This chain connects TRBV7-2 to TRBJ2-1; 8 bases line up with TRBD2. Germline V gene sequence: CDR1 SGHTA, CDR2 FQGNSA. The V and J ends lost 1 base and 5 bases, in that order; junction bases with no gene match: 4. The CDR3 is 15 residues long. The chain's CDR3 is CASSLDGRADNEQFF. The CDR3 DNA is TGTGCCAGCAGCTTAGACGGGAGGGCCGACAATGAGCAGTTCTTC.

CDR3 in amino acids: CASSQPLGQYLQETQYF. The CDR3 DNA reads TGCGCCAGCAGTCAACCCCTGGGACAGTACCTCCAAGAGACCCAGTACTTC. V is TRBV23-1 and J is TRBJ2-5; 7 bases line up with TRBD1. TRBV23-1 is reported as an ORF; its role is uncertain. This CDR3 has 17 residues. V shed 2 bases, J shed 1 base, and the junction held 10 bases outside the gene matches.

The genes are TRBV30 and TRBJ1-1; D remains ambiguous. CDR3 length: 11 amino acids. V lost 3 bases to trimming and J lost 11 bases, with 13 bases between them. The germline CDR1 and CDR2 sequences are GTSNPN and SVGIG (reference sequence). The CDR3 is CAWSDFPGAFF. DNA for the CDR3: TGTGCCTGGAGCGATTTTCCGGGGGCTTTCTTT.

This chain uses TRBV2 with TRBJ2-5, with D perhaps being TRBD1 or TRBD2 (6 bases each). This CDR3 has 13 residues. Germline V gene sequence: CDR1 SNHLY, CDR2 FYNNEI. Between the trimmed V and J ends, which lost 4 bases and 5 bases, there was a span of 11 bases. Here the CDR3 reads CASSARRGETQYF. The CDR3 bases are TGTGCCAGCAGTGCGAGGAGGGGGGAGACCCAGTACTTC.

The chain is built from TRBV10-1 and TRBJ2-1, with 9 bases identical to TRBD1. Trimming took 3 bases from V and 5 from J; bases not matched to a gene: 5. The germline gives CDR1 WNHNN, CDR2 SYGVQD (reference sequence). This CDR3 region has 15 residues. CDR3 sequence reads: CASSEEQGADNEQFF. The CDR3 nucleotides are TGCGCCAGCAGTGAAGAACAGGGGGCCGACAATGAGCAGTTCTTC.

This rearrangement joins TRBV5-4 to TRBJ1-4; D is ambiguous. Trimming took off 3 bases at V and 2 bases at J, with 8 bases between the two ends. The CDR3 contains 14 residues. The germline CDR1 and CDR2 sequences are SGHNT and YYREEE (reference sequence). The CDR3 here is CASSSKGTNEKLFF. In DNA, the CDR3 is TGTGCCAGCAGCTCTAAAGGGACTAATGAAAAACTGTTTTTT.

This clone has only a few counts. CDR3 nucleotide sequence: TGTGCCACCAGCAGAGATCGTGGCCCTCGGGAGCAGTACTTC. The encoded protein is CATSRDRGPREQYF. This chain links TRBV15 with TRBJ2-7, with no clear D. The CDR3 spans 14 residues. V lost 0 bases and J lost 7, with 13 bases in between. The germline gives CDR1 LNHNV, CDR2 YYDKDF (reference sequence). Full variable domain (rest looked up from reference TRBV15 and TRBJ2-7): DAMVIQNPRYQVTQFGKPVTLSCSQTLNHNVMYWYQQKSSQAPKLLFHYYDKDFNNEADTPDNFQSRRPNTSFCFLDIRSPGLGDTAMYLCATSRDRGPREQYFGPGTRLTVT.

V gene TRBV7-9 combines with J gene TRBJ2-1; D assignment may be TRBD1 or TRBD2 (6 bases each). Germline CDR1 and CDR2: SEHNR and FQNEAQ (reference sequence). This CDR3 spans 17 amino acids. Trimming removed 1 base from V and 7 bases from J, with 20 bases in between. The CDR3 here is CASSLVAGVGLRNEQFF. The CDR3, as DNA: TGTGCCAGCAGCTTAGTTGCAGGGGTAGGACTACGAAATGAGCAGTTCTTC.

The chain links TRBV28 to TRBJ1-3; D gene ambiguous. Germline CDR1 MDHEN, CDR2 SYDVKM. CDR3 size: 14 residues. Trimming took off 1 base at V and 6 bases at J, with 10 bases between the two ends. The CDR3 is CASSLSYWVNTIYF. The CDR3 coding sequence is TGTGCCAGCAGTTTATCATACTGGGTAAACACCATATATTTT.

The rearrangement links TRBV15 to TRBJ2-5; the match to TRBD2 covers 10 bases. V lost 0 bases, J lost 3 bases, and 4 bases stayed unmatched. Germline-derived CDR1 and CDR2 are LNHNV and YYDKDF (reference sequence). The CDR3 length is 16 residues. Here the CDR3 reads CATSRETAGGEETQYF. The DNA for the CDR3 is TGTGCCACCAGCAGAGAGACAGCGGGAGGGGAAGAGACCCAGTACTTC. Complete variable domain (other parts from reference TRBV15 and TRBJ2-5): DAMVIQNPRYQVTQFGKPVTLSCSQTLNHNVMYWYQQKSSQAPKLLFHYYDKDFNNEADTPDNFQSRRPNTSFCFLDIRSPGLGDTAMYLCATSRETAGGEETQYFGPGTRLLVL.

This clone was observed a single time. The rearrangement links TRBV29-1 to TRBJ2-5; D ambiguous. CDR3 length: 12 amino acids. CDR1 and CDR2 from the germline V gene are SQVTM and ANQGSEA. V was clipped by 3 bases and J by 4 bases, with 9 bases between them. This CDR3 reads CSVDQRSETQYF. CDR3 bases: TGCAGCGTTGACCAGAGGTCAGAGACCCAGTACTTC.